These T cell receptor beta chains were read from a single sample in a study of T cell clones after liver transplantation. Using immunoSEQ multiplex PCR, the repertoire was profiled, and TCRdb retains in-frame clones only, with some absent. This sample has tens of thousands of clones, with around four fifths found just once. The sequencing used CD4+ T cells from blood, collected at the 22-month timepoint. These receptors were taken from a human patient who received a liver transplant. Some of the T cells may derive from the graft donor. Each CDR3 is given with its conserved first and last residue. D genes are given only for firm matches. Clone sizes are given selectively: once, few, many, or a class where the clone is expanded.

TRBD2	NA	TRBJ2-1	TRBV25-1	TGTGCCAGCAGTGAATCTCTAGCGGGCAGGTGGAATGAGCAGTTCTTC	CASSESLAGRWNEQFF
TRBD1	few	TRBJ1-5	TRBV18	TGTGCCAGCTCACCCGGGACAGGTAGCAATCAGCCCCAGCATTTT	CASSPGTGSNQPQHF
NA	NA	TRBJ1-4	TRBV19	TGTGCCAGTAGTATGCGAAGTGGTAATGAAAAACTGTTTTTT	CASSMRSGNEKLFF
TRBD1	NA	TRBJ2-6	TRBV29-1	TGCAGCGTCCTGCCCGGACAGGGGGCGCGGGCCGCCAACGTCCTGACTTTC	CSVLPGQGARAANVLTF
NA	NA	TRBJ1-6	TRBV6-4	TGTGCCAGCAGTGACTCAAGGACAGCCTATAATTCACCCCTCCACTTT	CASSDSRTAYNSPLHF
NA	NA	TRBJ2-2	TRBV7-7	TGTGCCAGCAGCCCGGACAGCACCGGGGAGCTGTTTTTT	CASSPDSTGELFF
TRBD1	once	TRBJ1-2	TRBV19	TGTGCCAGTAGTAGGGGACAGCAGTATGGCTACACCTTC	CASSRGQQYGYTF
NA	NA	TRBJ1-1	TRBV5-4	TGTGCCAGCAGCTTGGTCTCTAACACTGAAGCTTTCTTT	CASSLVSNTEAFF
NA	NA	TRBJ2-3	TRBV7-2	TGTGCCAGCAGCCGGTCGGGTGCCACAGATACGCAGTATTTT	CASSRSGATDTQYF
NA	NA	TRBJ2-7	TRBV5-1	TGCGCCAGCAGCTTGAACGACCCGAGCTCCTACGAGCAGTACTTC	CASSLNDPSSYEQYF
NA	NA	TRBJ2-3	TRBV30	TGTGCCTGGAGTGTCATGGTGGGGGGAGCTCATACGCAGTATTTT	CAWSVMVGGAHTQYF
TRBD2	few	TRBJ2-3	TRBV29-1	TGCAGCGTTGCAAAAGCGGGAGGCCGGGTAGATACGCAGTATTTT	CSVAKAGGRVDTQYF
NA	NA	TRBJ2-5	TRBV11-2	TGTGCCAGCAGCTCCGGGGTAGCACCTCAAGAGACCCAGTACTTC	CASSSGVAPQETQYF
NA	NA	TRBJ1-2	TRBV19	TGTGCCAGTAGTGCCTCCCGAGGGGGTCAATATGGCTACACCTTC	CASSASRGGQYGYTF
NA	NA	TRBJ2-1	TRBV6-5	TGTGCCAGCAGTTACTCTGGTCTAGTGTCGGGTGAGCAGTTCTTC	CASSYSGLVSGEQFF
NA	NA	TRBJ1-2	TRBV28	TGTGCCAGCAGTTCACTGGGGGCAAAGGGCTACACCTTC	CASSSLGAKGYTF
NA	NA	TRBJ2-3	TRBV13	TGTGCCAGCAGCTTAGGCGCCCGGGGGGATACGCAGTATTTT	CASSLGARGDTQYF
NA	NA	TRBJ1-1	TRBV7-2	TGTGCCAGCAGCTCTCGACGGACAGACGAAGCTTTCTTT	CASSSRRTDEAFF
NA	NA	TRBJ1-6	TRBV6-1	TGTGCCACCCGGGAGAGTAGTTCACCCCTCCACTTT	CATRESSSPLHF
NA	NA	TRBJ2-3	TRBV29-1	TGCGGGGGCCGGGGCGGGAGCTCAGATACGCAGTATTTT	CGGRGGSSDTQYF
NA	NA	TRBJ1-2	TRBV4-2	TGTGCCAGCAGCCAAGATGAGGCAGGCGACTATGGCTACACCTTC	CASSQDEAGDYGYTF
NA	NA	TRBJ1-4	TRBV19	TGTGCCAGTAGTCGCAGACGGGGGGGAGGCGGGCGTGAAGAAAAACTGTTTTTT	CASSRRRGGGGREEKLFF
TRBD2	once	TRBJ2-1	TRBV6-5	TGTGCCAGCAGCCGCGGGGGGGTGTACAATGAGCAGTTCTTC	CASSRGGVYNEQFF
TRBD1	once	TRBJ2-2	TRBV7-2	TGTGCCAGCAGCGCGGACAGGGGGTACACCGGGGAGCTGTTTTTT	CASSADRGYTGELFF
TRBD2	NA	TRBJ2-7	TRBV28	TGTGCCAGTTCGGGGGCGTCTACCAGCGGGAGCTACGAGCAGTACTTC	CASSGASTSGSYEQYF
NA	NA	TRBJ2-3	TRBV19	TGTGCCAGTAGTATAGATCGTGGGGCTCCCCCAGATACGCAGTATTTT	CASSIDRGAPPDTQYF
TRBD1	NA	TRBJ1-5	TRBV29-1	TGCAGCGTAGCCGGGACAGGGCCAAATCAGCCCCAGCATTTT	CSVAGTGPNQPQHF
NA	NA	TRBJ1-1	TRBV4-2	TGTGCCAGCAGCCAAGAAATACAGCTGAACACTGAAGCTTTCTTT	CASSQEIQLNTEAFF
NA	once	TRBJ1-1	TRBV19	TGTGCCAGTAGTATGACGGGGGTCAACACTGAAGCTTTCTTT	CASSMTGVNTEAFF
TRBD1	NA	TRBJ2-4	TRBV11-2	TGTGCCAGCAGCTTAGATAGGTCAGGGGGCAAAAACATTCAGTACTTC	CASSLDRSGGKNIQYF
NA	NA	TRBJ1-4	TRBV7-2	TGTGCCAGCAGCTTAGGGGGGTCCTCAAGGGAAAAACTGTTTTTT	CASSLGGSSREKLFF
TRBD1	NA	TRBJ1-4	TRBV5-1	TGCGCCAGCAGCCTCGACAGGGGGTCGACTAATGAAAAACTGTTTTTT	CASSLDRGSTNEKLFF
TRBD2	NA	TRBJ2-7	TRBV30	TGTGCCTGGTTTTCTAGCGGAGCGCGGTACGAGCAGTACTTC	CAWFSSGARYEQYF
NA	NA	TRBJ2-3	TRBV25-1	TGTGCCAGCAGTGGGTTCGACAGCACAGATACGCAGTATTTT	CASSGFDSTDTQYF
TRBD1	few	TRBJ1-6	TRBV6-5	TGTGCCAGCAGTTACAAGGGACAGTTGAATTCACCCCTCCACTTT	CASSYKGQLNSPLHF
NA	NA	TRBJ2-5	TRBV9	TGTGCCAGCAGCGTGAGGGTGCGAGAGACCCAGTACTTC	CASSVRVRETQYF
TRBD1	few	TRBJ1-6	TRBV4-2	TGTGCCAGCAGCCGCCGGGACAGGGATAATTCACCCCTCCACTTT	CASSRRDRDNSPLHF
NA	NA	TRBJ2-5	TRBV7-6	TGTGCCAGCAGCTATGGGGTTAGCGGAGAAGAGACCCAGTACTTC	CASSYGVSGEETQYF
NA	NA	TRBJ2-5	TRBV6-5	TGTGCCAGCAGTCCGGGTGGGGAGACCCAGTACTTC	CASSPGGETQYF
TRBD2	NA	TRBJ2-7	TRBV19	TGTGCCAGTAGCAAGACTAGCGGAACCTACGAGCAGTACTTC	CASSKTSGTYEQYF
TRBD2	once	TRBJ2-1	TRBV7-9	TGTGCCAGCAGCTTACTAGCGGGGGGATTTAATGAGCAGTTCTTC	CASSLLAGGFNEQFF
NA	NA	TRBJ1-4	TRBV28	TGTGCCAGCAGTCTCGGGTCCCGTGAAAAACTGTTTTTT	CASSLGSREKLFF
NA	NA	TRBJ1-5	TRBV28	TGTGCCAGCAGTTTAAGGAGCAATCAGCCCCAGCATTTT	CASSLRSNQPQHF
NA	NA	TRBJ1-1	TRBV7-2	TGTGCCAGCAGCGAATCTCCGGGACAGAACACTGAAGCTTTCTTT	CASSESPGQNTEAFF
TRBD2	NA	TRBJ2-2	TRBV5-3	TGTGCCAGAAGCATGACTAGCGGGAACCCCACCGGGGAGCTGTTTTTT	CARSMTSGNPTGELFF
TRBD1	NA	TRBJ1-5	TRBV5-1	TGCGCCAGCAGCTTGGAGCCGAGGACAGGGGGAAATCAGCCCCAGCATTTT	CASSLEPRTGGNQPQHF
NA	once	TRBJ1-2	TRBV5-4	TGTGCCAGCAGCTTGGTCGGCAGGGGCTCCTATGGCTACACCTTC	CASSLVGRGSYGYTF
NA	NA	TRBJ2-6	TRBV2	TGTGCCAGCAGGGGGATCAGGGGGGCCAACGTCCTGACTTTC	CASRGIRGANVLTF
NA	NA	TRBJ1-2	TRBV5-1	TGCGCCAGCAGCTTGGCCCCCGGACCGAACTATGGCTACACCTTC	CASSLAPGPNYGYTF
NA	NA	TRBJ1-2	TRBV7-9	TGTGCCAGCAGCCCACGACCCCTGCAGGGCTACACCTTC	CASSPRPLQGYTF
TRBD1	once	TRBJ1-5	TRBV6-1	TGTGCCAGCAGTGAAACCCGGGACAGGCATCAGCCCCAGCATTTT	CASSETRDRHQPQHF
NA	NA	TRBJ2-5	TRBV18	TGTGCCAGCTCACTGTACTCAACCGGGGAGACCCAGTACTTC	CASSLYSTGETQYF
TRBD2	NA	TRBJ2-3	TRBV7-8	TGTGCCAGCAGCTTAGGACAGTTAGCGGGGCCAGATACGCAGTATTTT	CASSLGQLAGPDTQYF
NA	NA	TRBJ2-7	TRBV5-4	TGTGCCAGCAGCTTTGGTGGAGGCTCTTACGAGCAGTACTTC	CASSFGGGSYEQYF
TRBD2	NA	TRBJ2-3	TRBV6-1	TGTGCCAGCAGTGAATCCGGCGGGGGGGGCACAGATACGCAGTATTTT	CASSESGGGGTDTQYF
TRBD2	NA	TRBJ2-3	TRBV5-1	TGCGCCAGCAGCTTGGAAAGCGGGGGCACAGATACGCAGTATTTT	CASSLESGGTDTQYF
TRBD2	NA	TRBJ2-1	TRBV11-2	TGTGCCAGCAGGTCTAGCGGGGGGACCCTCTACAATGAGCAGTTCTTC	CASRSSGGTLYNEQFF
NA	NA	TRBJ2-3	TRBV18	TGTGCCAGCTCACCAAGGAGGGGCAGAGATACGCAGTATTTT	CASSPRRGRDTQYF
NA	NA	TRBJ2-5	TRBV6-5	TGTGCCAGCAGGACGGCTACAACACCGTTAGAGACCCAGTACTTC	CASRTATTPLETQYF
NA	NA	TRBJ1-2	TRBV7-2	TGTGCCAGCAGCTTAAATCGGGGGTTTTCTGGCTACACCTTC	CASSLNRGFSGYTF